Below are 23 T cell receptor beta chains sequenced from a single sample in a study of T cell responses to AZD1222 COVID-19 vaccine. Sequencing used immunoSEQ multiplex PCR; TCRdb keeps in-frame clones, though not all of them. Seen here are over 100,000 clones, approximately 90% observed once, and the top ten hold 7.5% to 9.5%. The sequencing used peripheral blood, collected on day 0 of AZD1222 vaccination. The receptors here all came from an adult in good health.

The chain employs TRBV25-1 and TRBJ2-7, with 12 bases that match TRBD2. The CDR3 covers 18 residues. Germline values: CDR1 MGHDK, CDR2 SYGVNS. V gave up 1 base and J gave up 7 bases; unmatched junction bases: 14. The CDR3 protein is CASSESLGSTSGSNEQYF. The CDR3 bases are TGTGCCAGCAGTGAATCTTTGGGTTCGACTAGCGGGAGTAATGAGCAGTACTTC.

The rearrangement links TRBV6-1 to TRBJ1-6; weak D call: TRBD1 (6 bases). CDR3 length: 16 amino acids. In germline, CDR1 is MNHNS, CDR2 SASEGT. Trimming left V 4 bases short and J 4 bases short, with 14 bases between. The DNA of the CDR3 is TGTGCCAGCAGTGCTGGTTCAGGGGTTTATAATTCACCCCTCCACTTT. Its translation is CASSAGSGVYNSPLHF.

The chain joins TRBV2 to TRBJ2-3, with 7 bases identical to TRBD1. The length of the CDR3 is 17 residues. Germline CDR1 and CDR2: SNHLY and FYNNEI. V lost 5 bases and J lost 2; bases outside the gene matches: 13. CDR3 bases: TGTGCCAGCAGTAGCCTTACAGGGGAATTTATCACAGATACGCAGTATTTT. It yields the protein CASSSLTGEFITDTQYF.

Only one count was recorded for this clone. The chain employs TRBV9 and TRBJ1-1; possibly TRBD1 for D (5 bases). This CDR3 comprises 14 residues. The V and J ends lost 4 bases and 4 bases respectively, with 14 bases between them. Per the germline V gene, CDR1 is SGDLS and CDR2 is YYNGEE. The DNA of the CDR3 is TGTGCCAGCAGCCCTCAGGGTCTGTTCACTGAAGCTTTCTTT. Translating it yields CASSPQGLFTEAFF.

The genes are TRBV4-2 and TRBJ1-2; no clear D gene. CDR1 is LGHNA, CDR2 YNFKEQ, per germline. V was clipped by 3 bases and J by 6 bases, with 11 bases between them. The CDR3 runs 13 residues. Here the CDR3 reads CASSQGSPDGYTF. As DNA, the CDR3 is TGTGCCAGCAGCCAGGGCAGCCCCGATGGCTACACCTTC.

J is TRBJ1-5 and V is TRBV28; 9 bases align to TRBD1. From germline, CDR1 is MDHEN and CDR2 SYDVKM. This CDR3 is 21 amino acids long. V shed 5 bases and J 2 bases; nucleotides not matched to a gene: 22. The CDR3 DNA sequence: TGTGCCAGCAGTCCCACATCAGGTCTCACAGGGGGCCCTAGAGGCAATCAGCCCCAGCATTTT. Its translation: CASSPTSGLTGGPRGNQPQHF.

This chain connects TRBV2 to TRBJ1-5; D is perhaps TRBD1 (5 bases). CDR1 and CDR2 from the germline V gene are SNHLY and FYNNEI. The CDR3 is 15 residues long. V lost 4 bases to trimming and J lost 6 bases, with 16 bases between them. The CDR3 loop reads CASSVTGRDGQPQHF. The CDR3 DNA reads as TGTGCCAGCAGTGTCACAGGTCGGGATGGTCAGCCCCAGCATTTT.

The gene calls are TRBV20-1 and TRBJ2-5, with TRBD1 matching 9 bases. With 3 bases clipped from V and 5 bases from J, the junction kept 7 bases outside the gene matches. Germline CDR1 reads DFQATT; CDR2 reads SNEGSKA (reference sequence). The CDR3 spans 14 residues. This CDR3 reads CSASIQGADETQYF. CDR3 bases: TGCAGTGCTAGTATACAGGGGGCGGATGAGACCCAGTACTTC.

This chain links TRBV18 with TRBJ2-5, with 7 bases matching TRBD2. The CDR3 is 15 amino acids. Germline values: CDR1 KGHSH, CDR2 LQKENI. After removal of 0 bases from V and 0 bases from J, the junction contained 1 base not matched to a gene. CDR3 bases: TGTGCCAGCTCACCACCTAGCGGGTACCAAGAGACCCAGTACTTC. The encoded protein is CASSPPSGYQETQYF.

The chain employs TRBV5-4 and TRBJ1-3; the match to TRBD1 covers 8 bases. This CDR3 spans 15 amino acids. CDR1 is SGHNT, CDR2 YYREEE, per germline (reference sequence). Unmatched junction bases numbered 8, after V lost 2 bases and J lost 7 bases. The CDR3 DNA sequence: TGTGCCAGCAGCTTTACGGACAGGGACTACAACACCATATATTTT. This codes for CASSFTDRDYNTIYF.

The genes are TRBV7-8 and TRBJ2-1; 7 bases match TRBD2. The CDR3 is made up of 17 amino acids. V was clipped by 1 base and J by 10 bases; unmatched bases: 16. Germline values: CDR1 SGHVS, CDR2 FQNEAQ. CDR3 in DNA: TGTGCCAGCAGCTTAGGTAGGGAGGGCGGGAGAAGGGACGAGCAGTTCTTC. Translation: CASSLGREGGRRDEQFF.

For the CDR3, the DNA is TGCAGCGTTACCGGGAGAAACAACTATGGCTACACCTTC. This gives the protein CSVTGRNNYGYTF. This chain links TRBV29-1 with TRBJ1-2; D ambiguous. Per germline, CDR1 SQVTM and CDR2 ANQGSEA. The CDR3 contains 13 residues. V lost 5 bases and J 2 bases, leaving 12 bases between the germline ends. The variable domain in full, with the rest retrieved from reference TRBV29-1 and TRBJ1-2, is SAVISQKPSRDICQRGTSLTIQCQVDSQVTMMFWYRQQPGQSLTLIATANQGSEATYESGFVIDKFPISRPNLTFSTLTVSNMSPEDSSIYLCSVTGRNNYGYTFGSGTRLTVV.

In regard to this clone: Lacking the conserved final phenylalanine or tryptophan, this CDR3 likely reflects a read error. It is unclear where the CDR3 begins or ends on the DNA, so no DNA is shown, and the CDR3 is as TCRdb lists it. V gene TRBV7-9 combines with J gene TRBJ1-2. The germline V gene has CDR1 SEHNR and CDR2 FQNEAQ (reference sequence). Termini included, the CDR3 measures 14 amino acids. The CDR3 is CASSHAPGRGTGRL.

This clone has just a few counts. The V call is TRBV9, the J call TRBJ2-1; 12 nucleotides align to TRBD1. This CDR3 region has 18 residues. Germline V gene data show CDR1 as SGDLS and CDR2 as YYNGEE. The V gene end was trimmed by 2 bases and the J gene end by 0 bases; junction bases not matched to a gene: 6. CDR3 bases: TGTGCCAGCAGCGTGGGACAGGGGGCCCTTAGCTCCTACAATGAGCAGTTCTTC. It specifies CASSVGQGALSSYNEQFF.

The chain combines TRBV5-1 with TRBJ2-7; 10 bases line up with TRBD2. Trimming took 4 bases from V and 0 from J; bases not matched to a gene: 10. The germline CDR1 and CDR2 sequences are SGHRS and YFSETQ. This CDR3 contains 17 residues. The CDR3 loop is CASSPTGTSVTSYEQYF. CDR3 DNA sequence: TGCGCCAGCAGCCCCACCGGGACTAGCGTAACCTCCTACGAGCAGTACTTC.

The chain uses TRBV5-4 and TRBJ2-1; D gene ambiguous. Trimming pared 4 bases from V and 5 bases from J, leaving 16 bases between. This CDR3 contains 15 residues. Germline V gene sequence: CDR1 SGHNT, CDR2 YYREEE (reference sequence). The CDR3 here is CASSIGGPTNNEQFF. The CDR3 region has the DNA TGTGCCAGCAGCATTGGTGGACCGACCAACAATGAGCAGTTCTTC.

V gene TRBV28 combines with J gene TRBJ2-7; 7 bases are shared with TRBD2. Germline V CDR1 and CDR2: MDHEN, SYDVKM. J was trimmed by 4 bases and V by 2 bases; bases with no gene match: 5. The CDR3 sequence is 14 residues long. CDR3 sequence: CASSLAGATYEQYF. The CDR3 DNA reads TGTGCCAGCAGTTTAGCGGGAGCAACGTACGAGCAGTACTTC.

This clone was seen just once. The genes are TRBV9 and TRBJ1-1; D is undetermined. There are 12 residues in the CDR3. V lost 3 bases to trimming and J lost 6 bases, with 9 bases between them. Germline V gene lookup returns CDR1 SGDLS and CDR2 YYNGEE. CDR3 protein: CASSADWPEAFF. CDR3 DNA: TGTGCCAGCAGCGCGGACTGGCCTGAAGCTTTCTTT. The variable domain in full, with the rest retrieved from reference TRBV9 and TRBJ1-1, is DSGVTQTPKHLITATGQRVTLRCSPRSGDLSVYWYQQSLDQGLQFLIQYYNGEERAKGNILERFSAQQFPDLHSELNLSSLELGDSALYFCASSADWPEAFFGQGTRLTVV.

V and J are TRBV3-1 (or the pseudogene TRBV3-2) and TRBJ2-2; D might be TRBD1 or TRBD2, each matching 5 bases. V gave up 3 bases and J gave up 3 bases, with 11 bases separating them. Per the germline V gene, CDR1 is LGHDT and CDR2 is YNNKEL (reference sequence). The CDR3 length is 15 residues. Written as DNA, the CDR3 is TGTGCCAGCAGCCAGGGACCAACGTACACCGGGGAGCTGTTTTTT. Translation: CASSQGPTYTGELFF.

CDR3 amino acids: CASNDRGDGYTF. The CDR3 DNA reads TGTGCCAGCAACGACAGGGGGGACGGCTACACCTTC. V usage is TRBV2 and J usage is TRBJ1-2; 9 positions match TRBD1. After removal of 7 bases from V and 8 bases from J, the junction contained 5 bases not matched to a gene. Germline loops: CDR1 SNHLY, CDR2 FYNNEI. This CDR3 is 12 amino acids long.

The V call is TRBV7-9, the J call TRBJ1-2; 8 bases agree with TRBD1. Trimming cost V 3 bases and J 4 bases; bases outside gene matches: 4. Germline CDR1 reads SEHNR; CDR2 reads FQNEAQ (reference sequence). The CDR3 has 14 amino acids. The chain's CDR3 is CASSLTGVSYGYTF. The CDR3 DNA follows: TGTGCCAGCAGCTTGACAGGGGTGAGCTATGGCTACACCTTC.

This sequence joins TRBV11-2 and TRBJ1-1; D is undetermined. Germline values: CDR1 SGHAT, CDR2 FQNNGV. V lost 0 bases and J 0 bases, leaving 11 bases between the germline ends. CDR3 length: 16 amino acids. This chain's CDR3 is CASSLDRLQMNTEAFF. CDR3 nucleotide sequence: TGTGCCAGCAGCTTAGATCGGTTACAGATGAACACTGAAGCTTTCTTT.

The V call is TRBV4-2, the J call TRBJ2-7, with D possibly TRBD2 on 6 matching bases. The CDR3 consists of 15 residues. Germline CDR1 LGHNA, CDR2 YNFKEQ. V dropped 1 base and J dropped 4 bases, with 14 bases sitting between them. In DNA form, the CDR3 reads TGTGCCAGCAGCCAAGTAGCCGGGAGCGGGTACGAGCAGTACTTC. This codes for CASSQVAGSGYEQYF.